This TCR beta chain was sequenced for a study of shared clonotypes between healthy human individuals. General study findings and limits: The naive CD4 repertoires of several donors were compared, and roughly 5.1% of clonotypes were shared. Blood was the only sampled material, and tissue repertoires likely differ. Sorted-subset samples were not fully sequenced, rarefaction indicated. Relative to clonotypes present in all four donors, those not shared had lower generation probabilities.

Data came from immunoSEQ multiplex PCR; TCRdb stores just in-frame clones and leaves some out. The table records about 750,000 clones, 80% to 95% of them present only once. A word on this clone: The antigen is unknown.

Naive CD8 cells lacked CD45RO and underwent positive selection for CCR7, leaving out terminally differentiated effector memory CD45RA+ cells. Source material: naive CD8+ T cells sorted from blood. The sequence was obtained from a man aged 30 to 39 in good health.

The CDR3 nucleotides are TGTGCCAGCAGCACCGGGACAGGGCTCCCCACCGGGGAGCTGTTTTTT. Translating gives CASSTGTGLPTGELFF. The rearrangement joins TRBV5-8 to TRBJ2-2, with TRBD1 matching over 9 bases. The CDR3 is 16 amino acids. Germline lookup yields CDR1 SGHTS and CDR2 YDEGEE. V trimming: 4 bases; J trimming: 4 bases; junction bases outside the gene matches: 8.